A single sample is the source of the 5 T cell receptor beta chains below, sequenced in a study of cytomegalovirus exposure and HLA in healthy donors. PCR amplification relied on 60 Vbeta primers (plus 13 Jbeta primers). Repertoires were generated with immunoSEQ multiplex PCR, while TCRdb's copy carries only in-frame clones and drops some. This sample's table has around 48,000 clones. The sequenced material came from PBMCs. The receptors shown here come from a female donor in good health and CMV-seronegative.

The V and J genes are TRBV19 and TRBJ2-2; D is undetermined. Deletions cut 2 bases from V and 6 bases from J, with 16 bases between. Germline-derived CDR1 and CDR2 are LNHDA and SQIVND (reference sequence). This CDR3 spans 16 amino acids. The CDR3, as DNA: TGTGCCAGTAGTATAAGGATTTCGACATGGGCCGGGGAGCTGTTTTTT. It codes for CASSIRISTWAGELFF.

The CDR3 DNA reads as TGTGCCAGCAGTGACTCTGGTAGCGGGGGGGTCAATGAGCAGTTCTTC. Encoded protein: CASSDSGSGGVNEQFF. The J gene is TRBJ2-1, the V gene TRBV6-4; 11 nucleotides match TRBD2. Trimming at V came to 0 bases and at J to 6 bases, leaving 4 bases not matched to a gene. CDR1 and CDR2 from the germline V gene are MRHNA and SNTAGT. There are 16 residues in the CDR3.

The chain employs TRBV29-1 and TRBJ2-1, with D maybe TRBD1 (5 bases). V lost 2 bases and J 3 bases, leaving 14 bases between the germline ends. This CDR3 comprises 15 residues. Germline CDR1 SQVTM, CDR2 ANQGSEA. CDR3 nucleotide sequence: TGCAGCGTTGAACGTTCCAGGGTTATCTACAATGAGCAGTTCTTC. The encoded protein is CSVERSRVIYNEQFF.

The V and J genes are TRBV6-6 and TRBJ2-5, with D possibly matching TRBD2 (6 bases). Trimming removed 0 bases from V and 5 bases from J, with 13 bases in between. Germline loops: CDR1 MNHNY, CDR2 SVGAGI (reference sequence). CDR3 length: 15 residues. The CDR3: CASSYSAEGGETQYF. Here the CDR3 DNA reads TGTGCCAGCAGTTACTCTGCGGAAGGAGGGGAGACCCAGTACTTC.

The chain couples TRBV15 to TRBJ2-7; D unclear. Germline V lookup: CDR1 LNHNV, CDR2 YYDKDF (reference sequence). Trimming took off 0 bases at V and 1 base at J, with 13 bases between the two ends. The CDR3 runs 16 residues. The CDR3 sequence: CATSRDPAGVSYEQYF. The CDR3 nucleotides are TGTGCCACCAGCAGAGATCCGGCAGGCGTATCCTACGAGCAGTACTTC.